This T cell receptor (beta chain) was sequenced for a study of type 1 and type 2 diabetes patients. General study points: A median of one highly-expanded CD4+ clone, covering 3% to 4.5% of reads, occurred in type 2 diabetes. Some HECs seen only in T1D might also appear in more T2D or control samples. Age and gender were not matched between study groups.

Genomic DNA was the PCR template. Amplification of the beta chain CDR3 used 30 forward and 13 reverse multiplex primers. One entry per CDR3 protein, called by TCRdb with MiXCR from the multiplex PCR reads. The top ten hold around 13% of the sample, which has 250,000 or so distinct CDR3 sequences, roughly 50% seen once. Roughly 10 milliliters of peripheral blood were collected from each participant. Notes on this clonotype: Its antigen remains unknown.

The V end lost 4 bases, the J end lost 14 bases, and 12 bases lay between the germline ends. Germline values: CDR1 LNHDA, CDR2 SQIVND (reference sequence). This CDR3 has 11 amino acids. The TCR sequence derives from a man between 18 and 29 years old with type 2 diabetes. The chain couples TRBV19 to TRBJ2-1; TRBD1 or TRBD2 may be the D gene (5 bases each). The specimen sequenced was peripheral blood mononuclear cells (PBMCs). CDR3 nucleotide sequence: TGTGCCAGTAGTACCCCAGAGGGGAAGTTCTTC. It yields the protein CASSTPEGKFF. The full variable domain, in which reference TRBV19 and TRBJ2-1 provide the parts outside the CDR3, is DGGITQSPKYLFRKEGQNVTLSCEQNLNHDAMYWYRQDPGQGLRLIYYSQIVNDFQKGDIAEGYSVSREKKESFPLTVTSAQKNPTAFYLCASSTPEGKFFGPGTRLTVL.